This record covers a single T cell receptor beta chain. Antigen: not known. V lost 5 bases and J lost 5, with 21 bases in between. Germline CDR1 and CDR2: MDHEN and SYDVKM. This CDR3 comprises 16 residues. This record belongs to a study of T cells in Graves' hyperthyroidism and ophthalmopathy. Study at large: Upon initial diagnosis and before any treatment, peripheral blood was collected.

Study-level results: Most clonotypes that expanded in the thyroid above 0.001 also showed up in blood.

TCR beta CDR3 sequences were amplified from RNA transcripts. The study used the HTBI primer set for a first-round RT-PCR of the TCR CDR3. One entry per CDR3 protein results from TCRdb running MiXCR on the multiplex PCR reads. The sample gives approximately 400,000 distinct CDR3 sequences, around a sixth of which show up once; approximately 8% is in the top ten. This sequence originates from a woman younger than 30 with Graves' hyperthyroidism. The sample consisted of blood. The V gene is TRBV28, the J gene TRBJ1-1, with D possibly matching TRBD1 (5 bases). Here the CDR3 reads CASSPAQGRAGTEAFF. The CDR3 nucleotides are TGTGCCAGCAGTCCCGCCCAGGGACGGGCTGGGACTGAAGCTTTCTTT.